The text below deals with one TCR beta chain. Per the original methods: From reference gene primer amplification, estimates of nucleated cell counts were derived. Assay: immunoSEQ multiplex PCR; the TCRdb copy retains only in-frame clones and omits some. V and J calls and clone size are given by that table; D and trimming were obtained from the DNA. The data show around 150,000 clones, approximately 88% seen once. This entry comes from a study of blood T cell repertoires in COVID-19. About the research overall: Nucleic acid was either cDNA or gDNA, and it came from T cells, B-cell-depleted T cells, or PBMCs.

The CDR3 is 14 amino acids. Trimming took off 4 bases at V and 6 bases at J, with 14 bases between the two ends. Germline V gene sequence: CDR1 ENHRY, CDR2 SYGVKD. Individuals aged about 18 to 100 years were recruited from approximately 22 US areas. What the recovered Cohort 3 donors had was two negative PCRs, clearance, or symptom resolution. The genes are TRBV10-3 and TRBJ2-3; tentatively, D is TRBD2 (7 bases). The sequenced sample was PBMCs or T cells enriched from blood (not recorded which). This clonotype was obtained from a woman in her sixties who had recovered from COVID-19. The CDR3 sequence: CAISVGGAWDTQYF. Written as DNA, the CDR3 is TGTGCCATCAGTGTGGGGGGGGCATGGGATACGCAGTATTTT.